The clone carrying this T cell receptor (beta chain) is a singleton in its sample. With 7 bases removed from V and 3 bases from J, the gap between germline ends came to 10 bases. Germline V lookup: CDR1 MNHNY, CDR2 SVGAGI (reference sequence). The CDR3 consists of 13 residues. The protocol was immunoSEQ multiplex PCR, while the TCRdb copy is restricted to in-frame clones and leaves out a portion. The sample records 65,000 to 75,000 clones, approximately 90% being singletons. This record belongs to a study of T cell responses to AZD1222 COVID-19 vaccine. Sequenced material: peripheral blood, taken 28 days after the second dose of the MenACWY control vaccine. This chain links TRBV6-6 with TRBJ1-5, with D hard to call. The TCR comes from an adult who received the MenACWY meningococcal vaccine as a control. In DNA form, the CDR3 reads TGTGCCAGCACCGCAGGTTCCAATCAGCCCCAGCATTTT. Translation: CASTAGSNQPQHF.